These 14 T cell receptor beta chains share one sample of origin, sequenced in a study of shared clonotypes between healthy human individuals. Sequencing used immunoSEQ multiplex PCR; TCRdb keeps in-frame clones, though not all of them. The sample lists approximately 470,000 clones, around 80% occurring once. The sequenced sample was PBMCs. These receptors all come from a woman between 35 and 50 years old in good health. Some clones in this sample may be carry-over from other donors' samples.

This clone was seen once. The rearrangement joins TRBV5-4 to TRBJ1-2; perhaps TRBD1 as D (5 bases). V shed 1 base and J shed 7 bases, with 8 bases lying between them. Germline V CDR1 and CDR2: SGHNT, YYREEE (reference sequence). This CDR3 is 12 amino acids long. The CDR3 DNA follows: TGTGCCAGCAGCTTGTGGAGGGGTGGCTACACCTTC. Translation gives CASSLWRGGYTF.

The rearrangement uses TRBV9 and TRBJ1-2, with D hard to call. The CDR3 runs 13 residues. CDR1 SGDLS and CDR2 YYNGEE come from the germline V gene. Deletions cut 0 bases from V and 4 bases from J, with 7 bases between. The chain's CDR3 is CASSVVSSYGYTF. CDR3 DNA: TGTGCCAGCAGCGTAGTAAGCTCCTATGGCTACACCTTC.

This clone showed up just a few times. The gene calls are TRBV28 and TRBJ1-2, with D hard to call. In germline, CDR1 is MDHEN, CDR2 SYDVKM. The V gene lost 3 bases and the J gene lost 12 bases, with 14 bases spanning the gap. The CDR3 is made up of 12 amino acids. CDR3 nucleotides: TGTGCCAGCAGTTTGGAGCGGGCCGGTAACACCTTC. It is translated as CASSLERAGNTF.

The genes are TRBV11-2 and TRBJ2-7, with TRBD2 identical over 7 bases. The V gene end was trimmed by 2 bases and the J gene end by 0 bases; junction bases not matched to a gene: 1. The CDR3 is made up of 14 amino acids. The germline gives CDR1 SGHAT, CDR2 FQNNGV. The CDR3 nucleotides are TGTGCCAGCAGCTTATGGACTAGCTCCTACGAGCAGTACTTC. It encodes CASSLWTSSYEQYF.

The chain is built from TRBV10-1 and TRBJ2-1; 8 bases agree with TRBD1. CDR1 and CDR2 from the germline V gene are WNHNN and SYGVQD (reference sequence). J gave up 3 bases and V 4 bases, and 5 bases lay outside the gene matches. The length of the CDR3 is 15 residues. The DNA for the CDR3 is TGCGCCAGCAGTGGGTTACAGGGGGGCTACAATGAGCAGTTCTTC. It codes for CASSGLQGGYNEQFF.

This clone was observed a few times. This chain uses TRBV9 with TRBJ1-1; D not certain. With 2 bases removed from V and 1 base from J, the gap between germline ends came to 12 bases. Germline V gene data show CDR1 as SGDLS and CDR2 as YYNGEE. This CDR3 spans 15 amino acids. CDR3 in DNA: TGTGCCAGCAGCGTGGGGTTCGCCGGGAACACTGAAGCTTTCTTT. The encoded protein is CASSVGFAGNTEAFF.

J is TRBJ2-3 and V is TRBV14, with 8 bases identical to TRBD2. The CDR3 spans 16 residues. Germline values: CDR1 SGHDN, CDR2 FVKESK. With 1 base clipped from V and 2 bases from J, the junction kept 5 bases outside the gene matches. The CDR3 DNA sequence: TGTGCCAGCAGCCAAGCTTCTAGCGGGTTCACAGATACGCAGTATTTT. As protein: CASSQASSGFTDTQYF.

The V call is TRBV29-1, the J call TRBJ2-4, with D perhaps TRBD2 (5 bases). This CDR3 contains 13 residues. Trimming shortened V by 4 bases and J by 5 bases, and 12 bases separated the two germline ends. Germline V gives CDR1 SQVTM, CDR2 ANQGSEA. The CDR3 sequence is CSVGRTFQNIQYF. CDR3 DNA: TGCAGCGTTGGGAGGACTTTCCAAAACATTCAGTACTTC.

The chain is built from TRBV7-8 and TRBJ2-2, with D possibly matching TRBD1 (5 bases). CDR1 and CDR2 (germline): SGHVS, FQNEAQ. Trimming removed 2 bases at V and 6 bases at J, with 10 bases between. CDR3 size: 14 residues. CDR3 DNA: TGTGCCAGCAGCTTATCAGGGCGGTCCGGGGAGCTGTTTTTT. Residues: CASSLSGRSGELFF.

The chain employs TRBV9 and TRBJ2-3; D unclear. The CDR3 is 13 residues long. Germline CDR1 SGDLS, CDR2 YYNGEE. V dropped 0 bases and J dropped 5 bases, with 7 bases sitting between them. In DNA, the CDR3 is TGTGCCAGCAGCGTAGCTTGGTTAGATACGCAGTATTTT. Protein: CASSVAWLDTQYF.

The chain employs TRBV18 and TRBJ2-1; D is undetermined. Trimming took 1 base from V and 6 from J, leaving 13 bases between them. CDR1 KGHSH and CDR2 LQKENI come from the germline V gene. The CDR3 is 15 amino acids. The CDR3 protein is CASSPRSSPINEQFF. The CDR3 DNA reads as TGTGCCAGCTCACCACGGTCTAGTCCCATCAATGAGCAGTTCTTC.

The chain combines TRBV14 with TRBJ2-3; D remains ambiguous. Germline-derived CDR1 and CDR2 are SGHDN and FVKESK. CDR3 length: 13 amino acids. Trimming stripped 3 bases from V and 5 bases from J, with 9 bases between. Written as DNA, the CDR3 is TGTGCCAGCAGCCAGAACGTAGGAGATACGCAGTATTTT. This gives the protein CASSQNVGDTQYF.

Only one count was recorded for this clone. This may arise from a read error, as a much more abundant clone is one base away. The chain combines TRBV29-1 with TRBJ2-7; D is possibly TRBD1 or TRBD2 (5 bases each). The germline V and J ends were trimmed by 6 bases and 5 bases, with 14 bases remaining between them. There are 12 residues in the CDR3. Germline V lookup: CDR1 SQVTM, CDR2 ANQGSEA. CDR3 in amino acids: CSVRDGTHEQYF. CDR3 DNA sequence: TGCAGCGTCCGGGACGGAACCCACGAGCAGTACTTC.

V and J are TRBV28 and TRBJ1-4; unclear D gene. The CDR3 has 14 residues. CDR1 and CDR2 from the germline V gene are MDHEN and SYDVKM. V dropped 5 bases and J dropped 8 bases, with 15 bases sitting between them. The CDR3: CASSLRAPREKLFF. The CDR3 coding sequence is TGTGCCAGCAGTCTACGGGCCCCGCGGGAAAAACTGTTTTTT.